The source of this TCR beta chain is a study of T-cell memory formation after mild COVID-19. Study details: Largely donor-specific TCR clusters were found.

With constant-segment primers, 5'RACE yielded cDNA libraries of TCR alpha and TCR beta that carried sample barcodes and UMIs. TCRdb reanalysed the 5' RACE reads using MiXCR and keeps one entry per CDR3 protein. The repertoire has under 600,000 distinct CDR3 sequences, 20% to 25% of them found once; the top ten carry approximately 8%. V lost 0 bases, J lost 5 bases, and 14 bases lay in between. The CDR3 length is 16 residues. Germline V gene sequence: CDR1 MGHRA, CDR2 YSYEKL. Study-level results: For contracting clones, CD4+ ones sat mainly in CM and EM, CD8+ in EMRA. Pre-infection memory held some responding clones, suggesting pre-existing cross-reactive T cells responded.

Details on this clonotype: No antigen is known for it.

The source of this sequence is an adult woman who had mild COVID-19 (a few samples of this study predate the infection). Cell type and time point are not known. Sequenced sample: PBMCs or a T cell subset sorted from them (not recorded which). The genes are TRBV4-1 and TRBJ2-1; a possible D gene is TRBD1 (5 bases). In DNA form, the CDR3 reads TGCGCCAGCAGCCAAGATAGGCAGGGTGGGAACAATGAGCAGTTCTTC. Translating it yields CASSQDRQGGNNEQFF.